These 21 T cell receptor beta chains were sequenced from one sample in a study of chemoradiotherapy in HPV16-positive cancers (dated by TCRdb to between 2021 and 2023). Libraries were constructed by the immunoSEQ multiplex PCR assay. The clones in this table, taken by TCRdb from immuneACCESS, are in-frame only. Not every clone is retained; where verified, under half of the shortfall comes from an unresolved V gene, and the cause of the rest is unknown. A total of 30,000 to 40,000 clones appear in this sample, around 93% of them only once. The top ten constitute around 3.4% of the sample. The sample consisted of blood, taken from a patient who underwent chemoradiotherapy. These receptors originate from a human donor with HPV-associated anogenital cancer.

To note about this clone: At one of its ends the junction is not consistent with the germline gene, which may arise from a read error. This chain connects TRBV7-2 to TRBJ2-1, with 9 bases lining up with TRBD2. Germline loops: CDR1 SGHTA, CDR2 FQGNSA. The length of the CDR3 is 15 residues. The CDR3 DNA is TGTGCCAGCAGCCTAGCGGGAAACTCCTACAATGAGCAGTTCTTC. It encodes CASSLAGNSYNEQFF.

Here the CDR3 reads CASIRDFNSNEQFF. Written as DNA, the CDR3 is TGTGCCAGCATAAGGGACTTCAATTCAAATGAGCAGTTCTTC. The V call is TRBV9, the J call TRBJ2-1; a weak D match, TRBD2 (6 bases). Trimming stripped 6 bases from V and 7 bases from J, with 17 bases between. Germline V gives CDR1 SGDLS, CDR2 YYNGEE. This CDR3 is built from 14 residues.

The rearrangement links TRBV2 to TRBJ2-3; 12 nucleotides align to TRBD1. The CDR3 runs to 16 residues. Germline V CDR1 and CDR2: SNHLY, FYNNEI. V lost 8 bases, J lost 2 bases, and 8 bases stayed unmatched. The DNA for the CDR3 is TGTGCCAGCCTTCGGGACAGGGGGCGGAACACAGATACGCAGTATTTT. This codes for CASLRDRGRNTDTQYF.

The rearrangement uses TRBV4-2 and TRBJ1-2, with D possibly TRBD1 on 5 matching bases. The CDR3 is 15 residues long. The ends were cut back, 0 bases at V and 4 bases at J, with 12 bases in the middle. Germline assignment: CDR1 LGHNA and CDR2 YNFKEQ. CDR3 sequence: CASSQDLVGTYGYTF. In nucleotides, the CDR3 is TGTGCCAGCAGCCAAGATCTGGTAGGGACCTATGGCTACACCTTC.

This chain connects TRBV20-1 to TRBJ2-3; D uncertain. Trimming cost V 7 bases and J 5 bases, with 10 bases left between them. In germline, CDR1 is DFQATT, CDR2 SNEGSKA (reference sequence). The CDR3 is made up of 11 amino acids. The CDR3 bases are TGCAGTGTCCAGATACGAGATACGCAGTATTTT. Translating it yields CSVQIRDTQYF.

This rearrangement joins TRBV7-2 to TRBJ1-6; the D gene is possibly TRBD1 (6 bases). CDR3 length: 15 amino acids. V was trimmed by 2 bases and J by 9 bases, leaving 14 bases between them. In germline, CDR1 is SGHTA, CDR2 FQGNSA. The CDR3 reads CASSLQRQVLSPLHF. In DNA, the CDR3 is TGTGCCAGCAGCTTACAAAGACAGGTTCTTTCACCCCTCCACTTT.

The chain uses TRBV7-3 and TRBJ2-5; D uncertain. The CDR3 runs to 13 residues. The germline V gene has CDR1 SGHTA and CDR2 FQGTGA. The V end lost 4 bases, the J end lost 4 bases, and 10 bases lay between the germline ends. The CDR3 loop is CASSSTLGETQYF. CDR3 DNA sequence: TGTGCCAGCAGCTCGACTCTCGGAGAGACCCAGTACTTC.

This chain connects TRBV4-1 to TRBJ2-4; 10 bases line up with TRBD2. This CDR3 has 18 amino acids. Germline V gives CDR1 MGHRA, CDR2 YSYEKL. V was clipped by 4 bases and J by 0 bases; unmatched bases: 9. The CDR3 region is CASSPGVAGGVAKNIQYF. The CDR3, as DNA: TGCGCCAGCAGCCCCGGTGTAGCGGGGGGCGTAGCCAAAAACATTCAGTACTTC.

V and J are TRBV7-8 and TRBJ2-4; no firm D call. In germline, CDR1 is SGHVS, CDR2 FQNEAQ. The CDR3 covers 13 residues. V was clipped by 2 bases and J by 0 bases, with 2 bases between them. CDR3 in amino acids: CASSLQAKNIQYF. DNA for the CDR3: TGTGCCAGCAGCTTACAAGCCAAAAACATTCAGTACTTC. Together with reference TRBV7-8 and TRBJ2-4, the CDR3 gives the full variable domain: GAGVSQSPRYKVAKRGQDVALRCDPISGHVSLFWYQQALGQGPEFLTYFQNEAQLDKSGLPSDRFFAERPEGSVSTLKIQRTQQEDSAVYLCASSLQAKNIQYFGAGTRLSVL.

The chain recombines TRBV19 with TRBJ1-1; no clear D gene. The CDR3 runs 13 residues. Between the trimmed V and J ends, which lost 7 bases and 4 bases, there was a span of 13 bases. Germline CDR1 reads LNHDA; CDR2 reads SQIVND (reference sequence). This CDR3 reads CASKNSPITEAFF. The CDR3 DNA reads as TGTGCCAGTAAGAACTCACCCATCACTGAAGCTTTCTTT.

The V call is TRBV5-4, the J call TRBJ2-7; no reliable D call. V lost 1 base and J 2 bases, leaving 16 bases between the germline ends. Germline V gene lookup returns CDR1 SGHNT and CDR2 YYREEE (reference sequence). The CDR3 covers 16 residues. The CDR3 region is CASSLSLDGRTYEQYF. The CDR3 DNA reads as TGTGCCAGCAGCTTGTCGCTGGATGGAAGGACCTACGAGCAGTACTTC.

The rearrangement links TRBV15 to TRBJ1-1; 7 bases are shared with TRBD1. J gave up 7 bases and V 2 bases, and 13 bases lay outside the gene matches. CDR1 and CDR2 from the germline V gene are LNHNV and YYDKDF (reference sequence). This CDR3 region has 16 residues. CDR3: CATSRFSHRGSGEAFF. In DNA form, the CDR3 reads TGTGCCACCAGCAGATTTTCCCACAGGGGCTCGGGTGAAGCTTTCTTT.

The table lists this clone with a count of one. The chain is built from TRBV7-2 and TRBJ1-2, with 11 bases that match TRBD1. The germline CDR1 and CDR2 sequences are SGHTA and FQGNSA. This CDR3 region has 18 residues. The V segment lost 4 bases and the J segment 8 bases; nucleotides outside the gene matches: 18. CDR3 nucleotide sequence: TGTGCCAGCAGCTGGCCGGGACAGGGGGACCGCTGGCGGCGAGGCTACACCTTC. It specifies CASSWPGQGDRWRRGYTF.

This clone is termed medium-sized (0.01 to 0.1%). The CDR3 DNA reads TGTGCCTGGAGCGAGACTTCTAACTATGGCTACACCTTC. It codes for CAWSETSNYGYTF. The V and J genes are TRBV30 and TRBJ1-2; D gene ambiguous. Germline V lookup: CDR1 GTSNPN, CDR2 SVGIG (reference sequence). Trimming removed 3 bases at V and 0 bases at J, with 8 bases between. CDR3 size: 13 residues. Using reference TRBV30 and TRBJ1-2 for the parts outside the CDR3, the full variable domain is SQTIHQWPATLVQPVGSPLSLECTVEGTSNPNLYWYRQAAGRGLQLLFYSVGIGQISSEVPQNLSASRPQDRQFILSSKKLLLSDSGFYLCAWSETSNYGYTFGSGTRLTVV.

This rearrangement joins TRBV19 to TRBJ1-2, with TRBD1 identical over 11 bases. V lost 5 bases, J lost 8 bases, and 13 bases stayed unmatched. This CDR3 spans 16 amino acids. Germline loops: CDR1 LNHDA, CDR2 SQIVND (reference sequence). The CDR3 DNA sequence: TGTGCCAGTAGTCCCCGAGGGACAGGGGGATCATGGGGCTACACCTTC. Protein product: CASSPRGTGGSWGYTF.

This CDR3 is CASRWGQDTDTQYF. As DNA, the CDR3 is TGCGCCAGCAGATGGGGACAAGACACAGATACGCAGTATTTT. The chain joins TRBV5-1 to TRBJ2-3, with TRBD1 as a possible D gene (6 bases). The CDR3 contains 14 residues. Trimming left V 5 bases short and J 2 bases short, with 12 bases between. Germline V CDR1 and CDR2: SGHRS, YFSETQ. The complete variable domain, with remaining parts taken from reference TRBV5-1 and TRBJ2-3, reads KAGVTQTPRYLIKTRGQQVTLSCSPISGHRSVSWYQQTPGQGLQFLFEYFSETQRNKGNFPGRFSGRQFSNSRSEMNVSTLELGDSALYLCASRWGQDTDTQYFGPGTRLTVL.

This chain joins TRBV6-5 and TRBJ2-3; the D gene could be TRBD1 or TRBD2 (5 bases each). The CDR3 consists of 15 residues. V was cut by 5 bases and J by 2 bases, with 14 bases left in between. Germline lookup yields CDR1 MNHEY and CDR2 SVGAGI. The chain's CDR3 is CASSRVRGTTDTQYF. CDR3 nucleotide sequence: TGTGCCAGCAGTCGCGTGAGGGGCACCACAGATACGCAGTATTTT.

V gene TRBV5-1 combines with J gene TRBJ2-1, with 9 bases that match TRBD2. V trimming: 4 bases; J trimming: 0 bases; junction bases outside the gene matches: 2. The CDR3 covers 15 residues. Germline V CDR1 and CDR2: SGHRS, YFSETQ. The chain's CDR3 is CASSRLADSYNEQFF. For the CDR3, the DNA is TGCGCCAGCAGCCGACTAGCGGACTCCTACAATGAGCAGTTCTTC.

The chain combines TRBV9 with TRBJ2-7; TRBD1 agrees at 8 bases. The CDR3 has 17 amino acids. V gave up 3 bases and J gave up 0 bases; unmatched junction bases: 11. Germline CDR1 is SGDLS and CDR2 is YYNGEE. The CDR3 sequence is CASSAGAGQGSSYEQYF. The CDR3, as DNA: TGTGCCAGCAGCGCAGGCGCCGGACAGGGAAGCTCCTACGAGCAGTACTTC.

The CDR3 DNA reads as TGTGCCAGCAGCGTATCGGCCGTCGGACGGAAAGAATCACCCCTCCACTTT. Translation: CASSVSAVGRKESPLHF. This chain connects TRBV9 to TRBJ1-6, with unresolved D. This CDR3 comprises 17 residues. The germline V gene encodes CDR1 SGDLS and CDR2 YYNGEE. Trimming shortened V by 1 base and J by 10 bases, and 21 bases separated the two germline ends. Combining the CDR3 with reference TRBV9 and TRBJ1-6 gives the whole variable domain DSGVTQTPKHLITATGQRVTLRCSPRSGDLSVYWYQQSLDQGLQFLIQYYNGEERAKGNILERFSAQQFPDLHSELNLSSLELGDSALYFCASSVSAVGRKESPLHFGNGTRLTVT.

The rearrangement uses TRBV9 and TRBJ2-7; TRBD2 might be the D (6 bases). Germline CDR1 reads SGDLS; CDR2 reads YYNGEE. The V gene lost 4 bases and the J gene lost 0 bases, with 23 bases spanning the gap. The CDR3 is made up of 18 amino acids. The CDR3 DNA is TGTGCCAGCAGCCCAGGAGACGGGGGAAGCGTGAGCTCCTACGAGCAGTACTTC. Translated: CASSPGDGGSVSSYEQYF.